These 15 T cell receptor beta chains were all obtained from the same sample, sequenced in a study of T cell changes during pregnancy in multiple sclerosis. Method: immunoSEQ multiplex PCR; TCRdb's copy keeps in-frame clones and lacks some. The sample lists 40,000 to 45,000 clones; roughly 92% were seen once. The sequences come from CD4+ T cells from peripheral blood mononuclear cells, collected in the third trimester of pregnancy. These receptors all come from a female donor with multiple sclerosis, enrolled in a pregnancy study.

This chain uses TRBV7-9 with TRBJ2-1; 11 bases align to TRBD2. CDR1 and CDR2 from the germline V gene are SEHNR and FQNEAQ (reference sequence). V lost 9 bases and J lost 6; bases outside the gene matches: 7. This CDR3 is 14 amino acids long. The DNA for the CDR3 is TGTGCCAGTAGCGGGAGGGCCCCTTTCAATGAGCAGTTCTTC. Its protein product is CASSGRAPFNEQFF.

The rearrangement uses TRBV7-2 and TRBJ2-5, with TRBD2 matching 9 bases. After removal of 5 bases from V and 5 bases from J, the junction contained 6 bases not matched to a gene. The CDR3 is 14 residues long. CDR1 is SGHTA and CDR2 is FQGNSA in the germline V gene. CDR3 residues: CASSPIAGVETQYF. DNA of the CDR3: TGTGCCAGCAGCCCAATAGCGGGAGTGGAGACCCAGTACTTC.

The chain recombines TRBV30 with TRBJ2-1; D uncertain. CDR1 GTSNPN and CDR2 SVGIG come from the germline V gene (reference sequence). This CDR3 spans 11 amino acids. The V end lost 0 bases, the J end lost 7 bases, and 4 bases lay between the germline ends. DNA of the CDR3: TGTGCCTGGAGTGTACTGAATGAGCAGTTCTTC. As protein: CAWSVLNEQFF. The whole variable domain, remainder taken from reference TRBV30 and TRBJ2-1, is SQTIHQWPATLVQPVGSPLSLECTVEGTSNPNLYWYRQAAGRGLQLLFYSVGIGQISSEVPQNLSASRPQDRQFILSSKKLLLSDSGFYLCAWSVLNEQFFGPGTRLTVL.

This chain connects TRBV5-1 to TRBJ2-2, with 9 bases aligning to TRBD2. V shed 4 bases, J shed 3 bases, and the junction held 13 bases outside the gene matches. Germline V gives CDR1 SGHRS, CDR2 YFSETQ. CDR3 length equals 18 residues. As DNA, the CDR3 is TGCGCCAGCAGCCCGTTTAGCGGGGGTAGAGTTTACACCGGGGAGCTGTTTTTT. This encodes CASSPFSGGRVYTGELFF.

This chain joins TRBV12-5 and TRBJ2-5; the match to TRBD2 covers 9 bases. V trimming: 0 bases; J trimming: 2 bases; junction bases outside the gene matches: 13. The V gene's germline CDR1 is LGHNT and CDR2 FRNRAP. The CDR3 extends over 19 amino acids. Here the CDR3 reads CASGLVPLLAGPRQETQYF. CDR3 nucleotides: TGTGCTAGTGGTTTGGTACCCCTACTAGCGGGCCCTCGGCAAGAGACCCAGTACTTC.

This clone was counted between two and nine times. CDR3 nucleotide sequence: TGTGCCAGCAGACCAGCCGGGGGGACGGTCTATGGCTACACCTTC. This sequence encodes CASRPAGGTVYGYTF. V gene TRBV25-1 combines with J gene TRBJ1-2, with TRBD1 as a possible D gene (5 bases). From germline, CDR1 is MGHDK and CDR2 SYGVNS. V lost 6 bases and J lost 4, with 18 bases in between. This CDR3 region has 15 residues.

This chain joins TRBV25-1 and TRBJ1-1, with 7 bases matching TRBD1. CDR3 length equals 18 residues. With V trimmed by 2 bases and J by 2 bases, 14 bases remained unmatched. Germline values: CDR1 MGHDK, CDR2 SYGVNS. CDR3 in amino acids: CASSEGGGTRGANTEAFF. In DNA, the CDR3 is TGTGCCAGCAGTGAAGGAGGGGGGACCAGGGGGGCCAACACTGAAGCTTTCTTT. The full variable domain, completed using reference TRBV25-1 and TRBJ1-1, is EADIYQTPRYLVIGTGKKITLECSQTMGHDKMYWYQQDPGMELHLIHYSYGVNSTEKGDLSSESTVSRIRTEHFPLTLESARPSHTSQYLCASSEGGGTRGANTEAFFGQGTRLTVV.

The rearrangement links TRBV27 to TRBJ2-7; 8 bases are a match to TRBD2. This CDR3 is 15 amino acids long. Losses at the gene ends were 5 bases for V and 0 bases for J; bases not matched to a gene: 6. CDR1 is MNHEY and CDR2 is SMNVEV in the germline V gene (reference sequence). The CDR3 here is CASSVSGVNSYEQYF. Written as DNA, the CDR3 is TGTGCCAGCAGTGTTAGCGGGGTAAACTCCTACGAGCAGTACTTC.

The CDR3 reads CASSYGAVNTEAFF. In DNA form, the CDR3 reads TGTGCCAGCAGTTACGGGGCCGTGAACACTGAAGCTTTCTTT. This rearrangement joins TRBV6-6 to TRBJ1-1, with D possibly TRBD1 on 5 matching bases. Germline V gene sequence: CDR1 MNHNY, CDR2 SVGAGI (reference sequence). This CDR3 region has 14 residues. V was cut by 2 bases and J by 0 bases, with 7 bases left in between.

The chain links TRBV25-1 to TRBJ2-7, with 7 bases aligning to TRBD1. This CDR3 comprises 14 residues. V shed 3 bases, J shed 5 bases, and the junction held 7 bases outside the gene matches. Germline V gives CDR1 MGHDK, CDR2 SYGVNS. CDR3 nucleotide sequence: TGTGCCAGCAGTGACCGACAGGGAGAAGACGAGCAGTACTTC. Its translation is CASSDRQGEDEQYF.

The chain employs TRBV10-3 and TRBJ1-1; D remains ambiguous. Germline V CDR1 and CDR2: ENHRY, SYGVKD. The CDR3 has 13 residues. Trimming pared 7 bases from V and 1 base from J, leaving 10 bases between. The CDR3 loop is CAITQTENTEAFF. The DNA for the CDR3 is TGTGCCATCACCCAAACAGAGAACACTGAAGCTTTCTTT.

This clone was counted a few times. This chain links TRBV2 with TRBJ1-1; D call uncertain. CDR1 SNHLY and CDR2 FYNNEI come from the germline V gene. The CDR3 sequence is 12 residues long. V shed 6 bases and J shed 1 base, with 6 bases lying between them. CDR3 protein: CASSRRNTEAFF. The CDR3 nucleotides read TGTGCCAGCAGCAGAAGGAACACTGAAGCTTTCTTT. The full variable domain, rest sourced from reference TRBV2 and TRBJ1-1, is EPEVTQTPSHQVTQMGQEVILRCVPISNHLYFYWYRQILGQKVEFLVSFYNNEISEKSEIFDDQFSVERPDGSNFTLKIRSTKLEDSAMYFCASSRRNTEAFFGQGTRLTVV.

CDR3 residues: CASSLRSSGAAGYTF. DNA of the CDR3: TGTGCCAGCAGCTTAAGGTCGTCAGGGGCCGCTGGCTACACCTTC. The gene calls are TRBV7-2 and TRBJ1-2, with D tentatively TRBD1 (6 bases). The CDR3 spans 15 residues. V gave up 2 bases and J gave up 7 bases, with 17 bases separating them. CDR1 and CDR2 (germline): SGHTA, FQGNSA.

The chain recombines TRBV6-6 with TRBJ1-4; the match to TRBD1 covers 7 bases. This CDR3 comprises 15 residues. Germline CDR1 is MNHNY and CDR2 is SVGAGI (reference sequence). The junction had 6 bases not matched to a gene; V was cut back by 5 bases and J by 3 bases. Written as DNA, the CDR3 is TGTGCCAGCAGTGCACAGGGGCGGGCTAATGAAAAACTGTTTTTT. Translation gives CASSAQGRANEKLFF.

V usage is TRBV27 and J usage is TRBJ2-2; unclear D gene. The CDR3 is 13 residues long. The V end lost 5 bases, the J end lost 2 bases, and 6 bases lay between the germline ends. Germline V gene lookup returns CDR1 MNHEY and CDR2 SMNVEV (reference sequence). The CDR3, as DNA: TGTGCCAGCAGTGACTTCAACACCGGGGAGCTGTTTTTT. Translating gives CASSDFNTGELFF.